The text below deals with one TCR beta chain. Authors' analysis steps: How many nucleated cells were present was estimated from reference gene primer amplification. Assay used: immunoSEQ multiplex PCR; TCRdb lists only in-frame clones, some missing. D and trimming come from the DNA, and the V and J calls and clone size come from that table. Counted here are approximately 310,000 clones, 75% to 90% occurring once; the ten biggest clones make up 5.2%. These data come from a study of blood T cell repertoires in COVID-19. Study-level background: PBMCs, B-cell-depleted T cells, or T cells provided the cDNA or gDNA that made up the material.

Adults between roughly 18 and 89 years of age took part from 20 to 25 US areas. Germline CDR1 SGHRS, CDR2 YFSETQ. This CDR3 spans 15 amino acids. V lost 6 bases, J lost 9 bases, and 9 bases stayed unmatched. What was sequenced was PBMCs or T cells enriched from blood (not recorded which). The gene calls are TRBV5-1 and TRBJ2-1, with 13 bases lining up with TRBD2. The receptor was isolated from a man between 60 and 75 years old who had recovered from COVID-19. The CDR3 reads CASKTGTSGELEQFF. The CDR3 DNA reads TGCGCCAGCAAAACCGGGACTAGCGGGGAGCTTGAGCAGTTCTTC.